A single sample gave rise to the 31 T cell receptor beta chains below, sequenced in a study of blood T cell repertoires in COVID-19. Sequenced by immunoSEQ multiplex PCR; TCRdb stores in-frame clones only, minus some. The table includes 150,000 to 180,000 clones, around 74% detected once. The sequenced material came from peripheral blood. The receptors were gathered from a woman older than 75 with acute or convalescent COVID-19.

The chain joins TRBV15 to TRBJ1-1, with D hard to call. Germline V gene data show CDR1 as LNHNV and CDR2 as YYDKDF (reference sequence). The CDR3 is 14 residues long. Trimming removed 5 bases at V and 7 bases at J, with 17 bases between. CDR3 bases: TGTGCCACCAGCTGGGCACACCAGAGGGTTGAAGCTTTCTTT. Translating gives CATSWAHQRVEAFF.

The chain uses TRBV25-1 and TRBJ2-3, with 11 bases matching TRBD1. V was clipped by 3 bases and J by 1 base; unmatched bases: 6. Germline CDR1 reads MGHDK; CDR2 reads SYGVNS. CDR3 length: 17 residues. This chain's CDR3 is CASSEEDRGHGTDTQYF. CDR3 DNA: TGTGCCAGCAGTGAGGAGGACAGGGGGCATGGCACAGATACGCAGTATTTT.

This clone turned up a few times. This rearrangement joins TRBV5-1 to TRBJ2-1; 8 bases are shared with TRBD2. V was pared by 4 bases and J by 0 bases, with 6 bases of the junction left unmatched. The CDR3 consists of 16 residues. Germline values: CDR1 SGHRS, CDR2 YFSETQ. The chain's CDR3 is CASSPTSGSSYNEQFF. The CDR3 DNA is TGCGCCAGCAGCCCAACTAGCGGAAGCTCCTACAATGAGCAGTTCTTC. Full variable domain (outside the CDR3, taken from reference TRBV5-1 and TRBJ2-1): KAGVTQTPRYLIKTRGQQVTLSCSPISGHRSVSWYQQTPGQGLQFLFEYFSETQRNKGNFPGRFSGRQFSNSRSEMNVSTLELGDSALYLCASSPTSGSSYNEQFFGPGTRLTVL.

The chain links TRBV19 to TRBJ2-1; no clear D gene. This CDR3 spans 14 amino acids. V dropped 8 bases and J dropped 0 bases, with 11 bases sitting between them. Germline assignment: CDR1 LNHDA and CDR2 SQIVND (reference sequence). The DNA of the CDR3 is TGTGCCAGTGGCGGCACGAGCTCCTACAATGAGCAGTTCTTC. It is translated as CASGGTSSYNEQFF. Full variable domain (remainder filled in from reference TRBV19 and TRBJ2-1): DGGITQSPKYLFRKEGQNVTLSCEQNLNHDAMYWYRQDPGQGLRLIYYSQIVNDFQKGDIAEGYSVSREKKESFPLTVTSAQKNPTAFYLCASGGTSSYNEQFFGPGTRLTVL.

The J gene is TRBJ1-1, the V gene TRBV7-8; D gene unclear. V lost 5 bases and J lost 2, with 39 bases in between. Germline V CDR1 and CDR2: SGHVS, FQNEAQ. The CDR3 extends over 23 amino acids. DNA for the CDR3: TGTGCCAGCAGCCAACCGAACAGACCGACGCCAACGGTAGACCCAACCAATAACACTGAAGCTTTCTTT. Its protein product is CASSQPNRPTPTVDPTNNTEAFF.

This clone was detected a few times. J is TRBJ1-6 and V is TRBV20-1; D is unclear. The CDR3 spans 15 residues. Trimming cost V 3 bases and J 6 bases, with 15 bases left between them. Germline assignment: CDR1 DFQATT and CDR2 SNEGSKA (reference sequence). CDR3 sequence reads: CSASRLPEGNSPLHF. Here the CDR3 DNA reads TGCAGTGCTAGTCGACTTCCCGAGGGTAATTCACCCCTCCACTTT.

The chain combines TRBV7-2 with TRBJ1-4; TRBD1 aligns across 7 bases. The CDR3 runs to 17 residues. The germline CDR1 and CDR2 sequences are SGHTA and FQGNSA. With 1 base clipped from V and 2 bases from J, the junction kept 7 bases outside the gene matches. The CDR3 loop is CASSLGTGIRTNEKLFF. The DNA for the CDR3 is TGTGCCAGCAGCTTAGGGACAGGAATTAGGACTAATGAAAAACTGTTTTTT.

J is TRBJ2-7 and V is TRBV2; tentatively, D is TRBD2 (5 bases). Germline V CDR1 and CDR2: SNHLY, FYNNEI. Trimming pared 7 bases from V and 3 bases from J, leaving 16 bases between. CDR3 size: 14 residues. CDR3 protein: CASTLSGSGYEQYF. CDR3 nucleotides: TGTGCCAGCACCCTAAGTGGGAGCGGCTACGAGCAGTACTTC.

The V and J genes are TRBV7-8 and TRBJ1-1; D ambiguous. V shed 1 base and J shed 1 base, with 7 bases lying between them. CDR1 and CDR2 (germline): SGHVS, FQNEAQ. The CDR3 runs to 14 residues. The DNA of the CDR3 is TGTGCCAGCAGCTTAGGTTCCTGGAACACTGAAGCTTTCTTT. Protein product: CASSLGSWNTEAFF.

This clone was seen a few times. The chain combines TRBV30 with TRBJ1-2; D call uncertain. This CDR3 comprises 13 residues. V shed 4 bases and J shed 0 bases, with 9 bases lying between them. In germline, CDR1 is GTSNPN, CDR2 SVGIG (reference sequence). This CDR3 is CAWNKITNYGYTF. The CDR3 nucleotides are TGTGCCTGGAACAAAATAACTAACTATGGCTACACCTTC.

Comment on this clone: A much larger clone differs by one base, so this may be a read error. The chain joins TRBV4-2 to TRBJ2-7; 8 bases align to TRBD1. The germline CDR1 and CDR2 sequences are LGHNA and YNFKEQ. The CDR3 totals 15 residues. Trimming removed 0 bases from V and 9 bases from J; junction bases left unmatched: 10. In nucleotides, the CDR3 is TGTGCCAGCAGCCAAGAAGGGACAGGAAAATATTCGCAGTACTTC. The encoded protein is CASSQEGTGKYSQYF.

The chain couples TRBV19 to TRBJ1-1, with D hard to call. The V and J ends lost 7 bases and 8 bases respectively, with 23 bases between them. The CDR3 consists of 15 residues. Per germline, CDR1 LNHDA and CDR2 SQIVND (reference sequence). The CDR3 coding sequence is TGTGCCAGTATTCCGTCGATGATCGGGAGTAGAGAAGCTTTCTTT. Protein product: CASIPSMIGSREAFF.

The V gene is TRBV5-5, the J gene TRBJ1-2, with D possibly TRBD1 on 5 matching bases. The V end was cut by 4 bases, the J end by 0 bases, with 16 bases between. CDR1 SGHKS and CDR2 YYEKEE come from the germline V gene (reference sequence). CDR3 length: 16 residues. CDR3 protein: CASSVGGALANYGYTF. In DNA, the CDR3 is TGTGCCAGCAGCGTTGGTGGGGCATTGGCTAACTATGGCTACACCTTC.

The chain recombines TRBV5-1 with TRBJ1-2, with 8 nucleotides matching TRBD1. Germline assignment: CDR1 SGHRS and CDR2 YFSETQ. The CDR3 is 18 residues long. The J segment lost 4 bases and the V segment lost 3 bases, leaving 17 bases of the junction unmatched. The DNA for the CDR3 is TGCGCCAGCAGCTCAGACAGGGGAAATCCATACAAGACCTATGGCTACACCTTC. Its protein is CASSSDRGNPYKTYGYTF. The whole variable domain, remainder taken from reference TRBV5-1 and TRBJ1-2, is KAGVTQTPRYLIKTRGQQVTLSCSPISGHRSVSWYQQTPGQGLQFLFEYFSETQRNKGNFPGRFSGRQFSNSRSEMNVSTLELGDSALYLCASSSDRGNPYKTYGYTFGSGTRLTVV.

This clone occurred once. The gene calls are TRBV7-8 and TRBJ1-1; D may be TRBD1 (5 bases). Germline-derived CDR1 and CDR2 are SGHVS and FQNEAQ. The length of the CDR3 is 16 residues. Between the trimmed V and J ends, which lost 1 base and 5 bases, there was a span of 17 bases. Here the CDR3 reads CASSLVNVGGGTEAFF. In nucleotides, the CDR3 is TGTGCCAGCAGCTTAGTCAACGTGGGGGGAGGGACTGAAGCTTTCTTT. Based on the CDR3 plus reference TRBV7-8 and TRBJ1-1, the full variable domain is GAGVSQSPRYKVAKRGQDVALRCDPISGHVSLFWYQQALGQGPEFLTYFQNEAQLDKSGLPSDRFFAERPEGSVSTLKIQRTQQEDSAVYLCASSLVNVGGGTEAFFGQGTRLTVV.

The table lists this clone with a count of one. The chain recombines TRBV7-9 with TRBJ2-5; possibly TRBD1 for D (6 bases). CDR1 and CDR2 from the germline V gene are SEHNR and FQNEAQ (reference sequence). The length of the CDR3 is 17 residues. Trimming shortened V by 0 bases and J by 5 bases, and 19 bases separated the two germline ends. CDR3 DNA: TGTGCCAGCAGCTTAGCGATCCAGGACAGAGTACTCGAGACCCAGTACTTC. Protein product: CASSLAIQDRVLETQYF.

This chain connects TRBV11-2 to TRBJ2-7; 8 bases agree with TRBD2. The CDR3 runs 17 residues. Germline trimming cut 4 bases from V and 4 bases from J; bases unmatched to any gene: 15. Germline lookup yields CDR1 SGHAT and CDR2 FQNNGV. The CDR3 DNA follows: TGTGCCAGCAGCTACCGGTTACTAGCGGCGCAGGGATACGAGCAGTACTTC. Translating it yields CASSYRLLAAQGYEQYF.

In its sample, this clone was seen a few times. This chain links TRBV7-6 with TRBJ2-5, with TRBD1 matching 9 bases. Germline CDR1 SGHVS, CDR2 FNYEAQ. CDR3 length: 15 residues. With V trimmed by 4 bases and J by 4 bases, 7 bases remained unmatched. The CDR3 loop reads CASSWGQGLGETQYF. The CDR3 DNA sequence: TGTGCCAGCAGCTGGGGACAGGGTCTGGGAGAGACCCAGTACTTC.

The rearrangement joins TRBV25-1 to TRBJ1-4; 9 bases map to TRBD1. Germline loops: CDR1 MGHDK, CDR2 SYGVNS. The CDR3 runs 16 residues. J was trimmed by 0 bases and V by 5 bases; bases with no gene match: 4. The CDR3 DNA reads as TGTGCCAGCAGTAGGGGACAGGGAGCAACTAATGAAAAACTGTTTTTT. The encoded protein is CASSRGQGATNEKLFF.

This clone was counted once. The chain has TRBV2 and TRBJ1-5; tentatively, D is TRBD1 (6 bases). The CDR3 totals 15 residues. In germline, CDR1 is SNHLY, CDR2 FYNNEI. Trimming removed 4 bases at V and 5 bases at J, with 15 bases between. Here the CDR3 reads CASSVSIQGDQPQHF. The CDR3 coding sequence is TGTGCCAGCAGTGTTTCCATACAGGGTGATCAGCCCCAGCATTTT.

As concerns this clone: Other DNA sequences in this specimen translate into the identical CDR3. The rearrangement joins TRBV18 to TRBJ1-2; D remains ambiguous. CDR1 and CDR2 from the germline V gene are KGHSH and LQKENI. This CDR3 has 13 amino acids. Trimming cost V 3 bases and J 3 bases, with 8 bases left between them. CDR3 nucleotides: TGTGCCAGCTCACCCCGAGGTGACTATGGCTACACCTTC. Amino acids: CASSPRGDYGYTF.

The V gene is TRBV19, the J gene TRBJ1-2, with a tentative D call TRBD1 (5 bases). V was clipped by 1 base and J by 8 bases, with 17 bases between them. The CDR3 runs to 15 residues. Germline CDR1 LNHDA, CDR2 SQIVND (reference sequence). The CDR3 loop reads CASSIASQGTVGYTF. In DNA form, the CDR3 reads TGTGCCAGTAGTATAGCCTCCCAGGGAACGGTGGGCTACACCTTC.

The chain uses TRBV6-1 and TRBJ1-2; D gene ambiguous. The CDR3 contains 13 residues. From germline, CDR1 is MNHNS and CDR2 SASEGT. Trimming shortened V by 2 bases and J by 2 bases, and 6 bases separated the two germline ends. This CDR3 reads CASSERRNYGYTF. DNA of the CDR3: TGTGCCAGCAGTGAAAGGAGAAACTATGGCTACACCTTC.

CDR3 residues: CAWSSGGVETQYF. The CDR3 DNA reads TGTGCCTGGAGTTCAGGAGGGGTGGAGACCCAGTACTTC. V and J are TRBV30 and TRBJ2-5, with a weak D call TRBD2 (6 bases). V gave up 2 bases and J gave up 5 bases, with 12 bases separating them. Germline lookup yields CDR1 GTSNPN and CDR2 SVGIG (reference sequence). The CDR3 sequence is 13 residues long.

The CDR3 here is CASTPRRVMNTEAFF. The CDR3 bases are TGTGCCAGCACCCCACGGCGGGTCATGAACACTGAAGCTTTCTTT. The chain combines TRBV7-8 with TRBJ1-1, with D hard to call. Trimming removed 7 bases at V and 0 bases at J, with 15 bases between. Germline V gene data show CDR1 as SGHVS and CDR2 as FQNEAQ. This CDR3 is built from 15 residues. Full variable domain (remainder filled in from reference TRBV7-8 and TRBJ1-1): GAGVSQSPRYKVAKRGQDVALRCDPISGHVSLFWYQQALGQGPEFLTYFQNEAQLDKSGLPSDRFFAERPEGSVSTLKIQRTQQEDSAVYLCASTPRRVMNTEAFFGQGTRLTVV.

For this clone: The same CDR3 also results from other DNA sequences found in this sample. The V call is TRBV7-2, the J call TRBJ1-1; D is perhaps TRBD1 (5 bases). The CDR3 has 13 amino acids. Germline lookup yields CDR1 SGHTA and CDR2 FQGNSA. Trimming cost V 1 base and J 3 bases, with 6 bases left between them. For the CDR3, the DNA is TGTGCCAGCAGCTTAGGGGGCGACACTGAAGCTTTCTTT. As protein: CASSLGGDTEAFF.

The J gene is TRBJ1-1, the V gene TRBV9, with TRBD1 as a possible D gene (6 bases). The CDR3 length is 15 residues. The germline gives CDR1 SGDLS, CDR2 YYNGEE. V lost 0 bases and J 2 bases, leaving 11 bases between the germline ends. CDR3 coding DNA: TGTGCCAGCAGCGTAGAGGGACAACTAAACACTGAAGCTTTCTTT. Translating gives CASSVEGQLNTEAFF.

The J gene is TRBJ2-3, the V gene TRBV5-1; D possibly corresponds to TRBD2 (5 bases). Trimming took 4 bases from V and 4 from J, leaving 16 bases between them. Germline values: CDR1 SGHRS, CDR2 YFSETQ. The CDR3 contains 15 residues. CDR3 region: CASSLMGMGADTQYF. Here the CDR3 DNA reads TGCGCCAGCAGCCTTATGGGGATGGGAGCAGATACGCAGTATTTT.

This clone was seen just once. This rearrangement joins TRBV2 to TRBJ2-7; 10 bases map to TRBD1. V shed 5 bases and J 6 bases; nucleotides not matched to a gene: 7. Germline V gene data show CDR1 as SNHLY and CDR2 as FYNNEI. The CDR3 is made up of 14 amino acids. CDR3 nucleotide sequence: TGTGCCAGCAGTAAAACCGACAGGGGGCGCGAGCAGTACTTC. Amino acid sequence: CASSKTDRGREQYF. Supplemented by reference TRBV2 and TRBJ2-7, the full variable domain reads EPEVTQTPSHQVTQMGQEVILRCVPISNHLYFYWYRQILGQKVEFLVSFYNNEISEKSEIFDDQFSVERPDGSNFTLKIRSTKLEDSAMYFCASSKTDRGREQYFGPGTRLTVT.

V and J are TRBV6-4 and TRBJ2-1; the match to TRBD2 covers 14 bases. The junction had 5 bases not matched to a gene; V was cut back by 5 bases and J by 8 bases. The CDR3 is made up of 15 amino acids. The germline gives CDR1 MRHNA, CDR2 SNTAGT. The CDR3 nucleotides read TGTGCCAGCAGTATCGGGACTAGCGGGAGTCATGAGCAGTTCTTC. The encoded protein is CASSIGTSGSHEQFF.

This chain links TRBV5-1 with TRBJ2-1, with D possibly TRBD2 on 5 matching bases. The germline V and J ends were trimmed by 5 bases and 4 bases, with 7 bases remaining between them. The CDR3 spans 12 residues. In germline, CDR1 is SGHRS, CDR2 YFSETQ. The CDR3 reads CASRSGYNEQFF. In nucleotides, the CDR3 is TGCGCCAGCAGAAGCGGTTACAATGAGCAGTTCTTC.